This section outlines one T cell receptor beta chain sequence together with its context. No antigen is known for it. Between the trimmed V and J ends, which lost 2 bases and 4 bases, there was a span of 14 bases. The germline gives CDR1 SEHNR, CDR2 FQNEAQ (reference sequence). This CDR3 region has 15 residues. The data were taken from a study of immune evolution from preneoplasia to lung adenocarcinoma. Study results and caveats: Highest clonality occurred in KRAS-mutant, not EGFR-mutant or double wild-type, nodules.

Libraries were prepared by immunoSEQ multiplex PCR; TCRdb keeps only in-frame clonotypes and omits some of them. The table lists 8,000 or so clones, roughly 83% of them singletons. The sequence was collected from a person aged 70 to 80 with lung adenocarcinoma. The chain recombines TRBV7-9 with TRBJ2-5; perhaps TRBD2 as D (6 bases). What was sequenced was FFPE minimally invasive lung adenocarcinoma tissue. In DNA, the CDR3 is TGTGCCAGCAGCTTAAGGGCGGGAACGGGAGAGACCCAGTACTTC. It translates to CASSLRAGTGETQYF.